The 5 T cell receptor beta chains given below trace back to one sample, sequenced in a study of blood T cells in healthy people across ages. Alongside a J-beta primer mix, a sample-barcoded 5' primer served in a second PCR lasting about 7 to 11 cycles. MiXCR, run by TCRdb on the 5' RACE reads, gives a single entry per CDR3 protein. Among about 730,000 distinct CDR3 sequences, about 40% were seen once, and the ten largest hold around 20%. Sequencing input: blood. The receptor set was obtained from a woman aged 60-75 years in good health.

This clonotype has more than one count but fewer than ten. The chain combines TRBV12-5 with TRBJ2-4; 8 positions agree with TRBD2. The CDR3 sequence is 15 residues long. Germline trimming cut 7 bases from V and 5 bases from J; bases unmatched to any gene: 10. Per the germline V gene, CDR1 is LGHNT and CDR2 is FRNRAP. The CDR3: CASANGRAGENIQYF. In nucleotides, the CDR3 is TGTGCTAGTGCTAACGGACGAGCGGGAGAAAACATTCAGTACTTC.

V usage is TRBV28 and J usage is TRBJ1-1; possible D gene TRBD1, 6 bases. The germline gives CDR1 MDHEN, CDR2 SYDVKM. CDR3 length: 15 amino acids. V lost 1 base to trimming and J lost 6 bases, with 15 bases between them. The CDR3 region has the DNA TGTGCCAGCAGTTTATATGGCAGGGGATCCCCTGAAGCTTTCTTT. This translates into CASSLYGRGSPEAFF.

This clonotype was detected many times. This rearrangement joins TRBV7-2 to TRBJ2-1; perhaps TRBD2 as D (6 bases). Germline lookup yields CDR1 SGHTA and CDR2 FQGNSA. The CDR3 consists of 15 residues. V lost 4 bases, J lost 7 bases, and 17 bases lay in between. The CDR3 is CASSWGVLGRNEQFF. In DNA form, the CDR3 reads TGTGCCAGCAGCTGGGGGGTCCTGGGGCGAAATGAGCAGTTCTTC. The complete variable domain, with remaining parts taken from reference TRBV7-2 and TRBJ2-1, reads GAGVSQSPSNKVTEKGKDVELRCDPISGHTALYWYRQSLGQGLEFLIYFQGNSAPDKSGLPSDRFSAERTGGSVSTLTIQRTQQEDSAVYLCASSWGVLGRNEQFFGPGTRLTVL.

V and J are TRBV3-1 and TRBJ2-1; perhaps TRBD2 as D (6 bases). Germline CDR1 LGHDT, CDR2 YNNKEL (reference sequence). This CDR3 comprises 14 residues. V was shortened by 2 bases and J by 3 bases, with 8 bases between the two germline ends. The CDR3 is CASSQPTSYNEQFF. The DNA for the CDR3 is TGTGCCAGCAGCCAACCGACTAGCTACAATGAGCAGTTCTTC.

This clonotype came up many times. The rearrangement joins TRBV12-3 or TRBV12-4 to TRBJ2-7; 7 bases line up with TRBD2. The CDR3 is 14 amino acids. V shed 6 bases, J shed 4 bases, and the junction held 9 bases outside the gene matches. CDR3 amino acids: CASSHGTIPYEQYF. DNA of the CDR3: TGTGCCAGCAGCCACGGGACTATCCCATACGAGCAGTACTTC.